Below, 9 T cell receptor beta chains from the same sample are listed, as sequenced in a study of T cell responses to AZD1222 COVID-19 vaccine. Produced via immunoSEQ multiplex PCR; TCRdb's table is partial and in-frame only. The table lists roughly 55,000 clones, 89% of them singletons. The sequences come from peripheral blood, collected on day 0 of AZD1222 vaccination. Receptor source: an adult in good health.

The chain couples TRBV28 to TRBJ2-7; D is undetermined. The CDR3 is made up of 14 amino acids. V was clipped by 8 bases and J by 1 base, with 15 bases between them. In germline, CDR1 is MDHEN, CDR2 SYDVKM. This CDR3 reads CASGFGQFSYEQYF. The CDR3 nucleotides are TGTGCCAGCGGATTCGGTCAGTTTTCCTACGAGCAGTACTTC.

The chain joins TRBV5-1 to TRBJ2-1; unclear D gene. CDR3 size: 14 residues. The V gene lost 0 bases and the J gene lost 5 bases, with 9 bases spanning the gap. Germline V gene sequence: CDR1 SGHRS, CDR2 YFSETQ. CDR3 in DNA: TGCGCCAGCAGCTTGGCCGGTGGGAACAATGAGCAGTTCTTC. Its protein is CASSLAGGNNEQFF.

This clone appeared a single time. The chain links TRBV2 to TRBJ2-6; D is possibly TRBD2 (5 bases). Germline V gene lookup returns CDR1 SNHLY and CDR2 FYNNEI. The CDR3 spans 13 residues. V lost 11 bases, J lost 1 base, and 9 bases lay in between. CDR3 nucleotides: TGTGCCGCGAGGGCATCTGGGGCCAACGTCCTGACTTTC. Its translation: CAARASGANVLTF.

The chain carries TRBV2 and TRBJ1-1, with a tentative D call TRBD1 (5 bases). Germline V CDR1 and CDR2: SNHLY, FYNNEI. The V end lost 8 bases, the J end lost 4 bases, and 11 bases lay between the germline ends. This CDR3 contains 12 residues. The CDR3 coding sequence is TGTGCCAGCCCTCGGGGGAGCACTGAAGCTTTCTTT. This encodes CASPRGSTEAFF.

The rearrangement links TRBV10-3 to TRBJ1-2; TRBD1 is a possible D gene (5 bases). Per the germline V gene, CDR1 is ENHRY and CDR2 is SYGVKD. CDR3 length: 14 residues. V lost 7 bases, J lost 4 bases, and 16 bases lay in between. In DNA form, the CDR3 reads TGTGCCATCAATACTCCAGGGCCGCGCTATGGCTACACCTTC. Its protein product is CAINTPGPRYGYTF.

This CDR3 is CSVWDADRGNTIYF. The DNA for the CDR3 is TGCAGCGTTTGGGACGCCGACAGGGGAAACACCATATATTTT. The chain carries TRBV29-1 and TRBJ1-3, with D perhaps matching TRBD1 (6 bases). Looked up from germline, CDR1 is SQVTM and CDR2 is ANQGSEA. The CDR3 is made up of 14 amino acids. The V and J ends lost 5 bases and 4 bases respectively, with 15 bases between them.

In this sample, this clone is medium-sized. The rearrangement uses TRBV7-8 and TRBJ2-7; 8 nucleotides match TRBD1. Per the germline V gene, CDR1 is SGHVS and CDR2 is FQNEAQ. The CDR3 has 15 residues. V shed 5 bases, J shed 2 bases, and the junction held 8 bases outside the gene matches. For the CDR3, the DNA is TGTGCCAGCAGCCCGATTAGACAGGGGCCCTACGAGCAGTACTTC. Encoded protein: CASSPIRQGPYEQYF.

The genes are TRBV6-5 and TRBJ1-2; TRBD1 might be the D (5 bases). Germline CDR1 is MNHEY and CDR2 is SVGAGI. The CDR3 runs to 14 residues. The germline V and J ends were trimmed by 5 bases and 6 bases, with 16 bases remaining between them. CDR3 amino acids: CASSRGVGAHGYTF. The CDR3 nucleotides read TGTGCCAGCAGTCGGGGGGTGGGCGCCCATGGCTACACCTTC.

The chain links TRBV6-5 to TRBJ1-3; TRBD1 agrees at 9 bases. This CDR3 comprises 15 residues. Germline loops: CDR1 MNHEY, CDR2 SVGAGI. V lost 4 bases to trimming and J lost 4 bases; unmatched junction nucleotides: 5. CDR3 sequence (DNA): TGTGCCAGCAGTTTGGGACAGGGTTTCGGAAACACCATATATTTT. This gives the protein CASSLGQGFGNTIYF.